The clone carrying this T cell receptor (beta chain) was detected a few times. The antigen is not known. This specimen comes from a study of T-cell reconstitution after alpha-beta-depleted transplantation in children. Findings and caveats of the study: It was reported that alpha-beta T cells came from several hundred expanded graft clones (about two months after transplant).

The V end was cut by 8 bases, the J end by 4 bases, with 11 bases between. The CDR3 consists of 11 residues. Germline CDR1 SQVTM, CDR2 ANQGSEA. A library of TCRbeta sequences, prepared with unique molecular identifiers, was generated. Using its own MiXCR run on the PCR reads, TCRdb lists one record per CDR3 protein. The sample lists a few hundred thousand distinct CDR3 sequences, under 30% occurring once. The sequence came from a girl aged 2-9 years with Fanconi anemia, due to receive a stem cell transplant. Material: PBMCs, obtained before TCRalphabeta/CD19-depleted stem cell transplant. The chain recombines TRBV29-1 with TRBJ2-5; D not certain. CDR3 in DNA: TGCAGCACGGGTGTGGGAGAGACCCAGTACTTC. Its translation is CSTGVGETQYF.